The rows below give T cell receptor beta chains drawn from one sample of a study of regulatory T cells in long-lasting Graves disease. MiXCR was run by TCRdb on the multiplex PCR reads, yielding one entry per CDR3 protein. The sample contains around 480,000 distinct CDR3 sequences, around 15% of which appear only once. The same sample was also used in a study of T cells in Graves' hyperthyroidism and ophthalmopathy.

The sequencing used peripheral blood mononuclear cells (PBMCs), collected at new diagnosis, from a patient treated with antithyroid drugs. All receptors derive from a man between 40 and 49 years old with Graves disease. The CDR3 runs from the conserved cysteine through the conserved F or W. The D gene is left open where the match is weak. Clone sizes are given selectively: once, few, many, or a class where the clone is expanded.

size	D	V	J	CDR3	DNA
many	TRBD2	TRBV28	TRBJ2-3	CASSFIQAFSGREGTDTQYF	TGTGCCAGCAGTTTCATTCAGGCATTTAGCGGGAGGGAAGGGACAGATACGCAGTATTTT
.	.	TRBV13	TRBJ2-1	CASSRPELHSRGQFF	TGTGCCAGCAGCCGACCCGAGTTGCACTCGAGGGGGCAGTTCTTC
.	TRBD2	TRBV20-1	TRBJ2-7	CSARLGTGGSYEQYF	TGCAGTGCTAGATTGGGGACGGGAGGTTCCTACGAGCAGTACTTC
few	TRBD1	TRBV18	TRBJ1-1	CASSPTGDLNTEAFF	TGTGCCAGCTCACCTACAGGGGATTTGAACACTGAAGCTTTCTTT
many	TRBD2	TRBV2	TRBJ2-7	CASQLAGDEQYF	TGTGCCAGCCAACTAGCGGGAGACGAGCAGTACTTC
many	.	TRBV19	TRBJ1-2	CASSIDLTEEYGYTF	TGTGCCAGTAGCATTGACCTGACTGAGGAGTATGGCTACACCTTC
many	TRBD2	TRBV10-3	TRBJ2-1	CAISGQQLAGVRNEQFF	TGTGCCATCAGTGGCCAACAACTAGCGGGAGTGCGTAATGAGCAGTTCTTC
many	.	TRBV20-1	TRBJ2-2	CSAEGGAPGELFF	TGCAGTGCCGAGGGAGGCGCACCCGGGGAGCTGTTTTTT
.	.	TRBV19	TRBJ2-1	CASSIRGSGYNEQFF	TGTGCCAGTAGTATCCGGGGGAGCGGCTACAATGAGCAGTTCTTC
many	.	TRBV7-9	TRBJ1-1	CASSDNRVEAFF	TGTGCCAGCAGCGACAACAGGGTTGAAGCTTTCTTT
.	.	TRBV7-6	TRBJ2-5	CASSLALGQRQETQYF	TGTGCCAGCAGCTTAGCGCTGGGGCAGCGGCAAGAGACCCAGTACTTC
.	.	TRBV6-5	TRBJ1-5	CASSYGAFDQPQHF	TGTGCCAGCAGTTACGGGGCATTCGATCAGCCCCAGCATTTT
few	.	TRBV11-2	TRBJ2-1	CASSLQDRLYNEQFF	TGTGCCAGCAGCTTACAAGACAGACTTTACAATGAGCAGTTCTTC
many	.	TRBV28	TRBJ1-3	CASSNRDSGNTIYF	TGTGCCAGCAGTAACAGGGATTCTGGAAACACCATATATTTT
few	.	TRBV29-1	TRBJ2-2	CSYQEGTGELFF	TGCAGCTACCAGGAGGGCACCGGGGAGCTGTTTTTT
.	TRBD1	TRBV20-1	TRBJ1-2	CSAYRRDRGGYTF	TGCAGTGCTTACCGCCGGGACAGGGGCGGCTACACCTTC
many	.	TRBV12-3/TRBV12-4	TRBJ2-4	CASRSGAVNIQYF	TGTGCCAGCAGATCCGGGGCGGTAAACATTCAGTACTTC
many	TRBD2	TRBV29-1	TRBJ2-5	CSVKERGSTETQYF	TGCAGCGTTAAAGAGCGGGGGTCTACGGAGACCCAGTACTTC
.	.	TRBV12-3/TRBV12-4	TRBJ2-1	CASSLGGVVEQSF	TGTGCCAGCAGTTTAGGGGGGGTAGTTGAGCAGTCCTTC
many	.	TRBV12-3/TRBV12-4	TRBJ2-7	CASSLTSKLAYEQYF	TGTGCCAGCAGTTTAACTAGCAAGCTAGCCTACGAGCAGTACTTC
.	.	TRBV6-1	TRBJ1-2	CASSKNGQNYGYTF	TGTGCCAGCAGCAAAAACGGACAGAACTATGGCTACACCTTC
many	TRBD1	TRBV30	TRBJ1-4	CAWSVPTGANEKLFF	TGTGCCTGGAGTGTACCAACAGGGGCTAATGAAAAACTGTTTTTT
many	.	TRBV28	TRBJ1-1	CASSPRTAGGTEAFF	TGTGCCAGCAGTCCCCGGACGGCCGGAGGGACTGAAGCTTTCTTT
few	TRBD2	TRBV4-1	TRBJ2-1	CASSQDLAEAYNEQFF	TGCGCCAGCAGCCAAGACCTAGCGGAAGCCTACAATGAGCAGTTCTTC
many	.	TRBV12-5	TRBJ2-3	CASGPRRGRTDTQYF	TGTGCTAGTGGTCCCCGTCGGGGCAGAACAGATACGCAGTATTTT
few	TRBD1	TRBV29-1	TRBJ2-7	CSATGPPYEQYF	TGCAGCGCGACAGGGCCCCCCTACGAGCAGTACTTC
many	.	TRBV28	TRBJ2-7	CASSSLGPYEQYF	TGTGCCAGCAGTTCCCTCGGCCCCTACGAGCAGTACTTC
few	.	TRBV28	TRBJ2-7	CASSSPADGQKYF	TGTGCCAGCAGTTCCCCCGCCGATGGGCAAAAGTACTTC
few	.	TRBV6-5	TRBJ2-1	CASSYQDTSYNEQFF	TGTGCCAGCAGTTACCAGGACACTAGCTACAATGAGCAGTTCTTC
few	.	TRBV4-1	TRBJ2-3	CATRRRLEVTDTQYF	TGCGCCACTAGACGGAGACTAGAAGTCACAGATACGCAGTATTTT
few	TRBD2	TRBV5-4	TRBJ2-7	CASAEAGTSSYEQYF	TGTGCCAGCGCCGAGGCCGGGACTAGCAGTTACGAGCAGTACTTC
many	TRBD1	TRBV19	TRBJ2-5	CASSKPGQGQETQYF	TGTGCCAGTAGTAAACCGGGACAGGGGCAAGAGACCCAGTACTTC
few	.	TRBV27	TRBJ2-1	CASSLEERLINNEQFF	TGTGCCAGCAGTTTAGAGGAGCGCTTAATAAACAATGAGCAGTTCTTC
many	.	TRBV28	TRBJ2-1	CASSLWGSTYNEQFF	TGTGCCAGCAGTTTATGGGGGTCGACCTACAATGAGCAGTTCTTC
many	.	TRBV7-2	TRBJ2-7	CASSPGRRNEQYF	TGTGCCAGCAGCCCAGGACGGCGGAACGAGCAGTACTTC
.	.	TRBV7-6	TRBJ2-3	CASSLRTEDTQYF	TGTGCCAGCAGCTTACGGACTGAAGATACGCAGTATTTT
.	TRBD2	TRBV20-1	TRBJ2-1	CSARDSSGIGNEQFF	TGCAGTGCTAGAGATAGTAGCGGGATTGGCAATGAGCAGTTCTTC
.	TRBD2	TRBV5-1	TRBJ2-1	CASRRVGTSGEQFF	TGCGCCAGCAGAAGAGTCGGGACTAGCGGTGAGCAGTTCTTC
few	TRBD2	TRBV20-1	TRBJ2-7	CSASQTSGRTPFYEQYF	TGCAGTGCTAGCCAGACTAGCGGGAGAACCCCCTTCTACGAGCAGTACTTC
.	.	TRBV20-1	TRBJ1-5	CSVQPKNRGRRPQHF	TGCAGTGTTCAACCAAAAAACCGGGGCCGTCGACCCCAGCATTTT
many	.	TRBV20-1	TRBJ2-5	CSAIYPGYQETQYF	TGCAGTGCTATTTATCCAGGATACCAAGAGACCCAGTACTTC
.	TRBD1	TRBV27	TRBJ1-5	CASSLSGGRKQPQHF	TGCGCCAGCAGTTTATCAGGGGGCAGGAAACAGCCCCAGCATTTT
few	TRBD2	TRBV7-3	TRBJ2-3	CASSLSLSREGTDTQYF	TGTGCCAGCAGCTTAAGTCTTTCTCGGGAGGGCACAGATACGCAGTATTTT
many	.	TRBV29-1	TRBJ2-3	CSASRGPGTDTQYF	TGCAGCGCCAGCAGAGGGCCGGGTACAGATACGCAGTATTTT
few	TRBD1	TRBV4-1	TRBJ2-4	CASSQEGQGAKNIQYF	TGCGCCAGCAGCCAAGAGGGACAGGGGGCCAAAAACATTCAGTACTTC
many	.	TRBV28	TRBJ2-1	CASTGAFEQFF	TGTGCCAGCACCGGGGCGTTTGAGCAGTTCTTC
many	.	TRBV5-1	TRBJ2-2	CASSLEVRPSGLTGELFF	TGCGCCAGCAGCTTGGAGGTTCGGCCCTCGGGACTTACCGGGGAGCTGTTTTTT
.	.	TRBV15	TRBJ1-1	CATSREGGTEAFF	TGTGCCACCAGCAGAGAGGGGGGCACTGAAGCTTTCTTT